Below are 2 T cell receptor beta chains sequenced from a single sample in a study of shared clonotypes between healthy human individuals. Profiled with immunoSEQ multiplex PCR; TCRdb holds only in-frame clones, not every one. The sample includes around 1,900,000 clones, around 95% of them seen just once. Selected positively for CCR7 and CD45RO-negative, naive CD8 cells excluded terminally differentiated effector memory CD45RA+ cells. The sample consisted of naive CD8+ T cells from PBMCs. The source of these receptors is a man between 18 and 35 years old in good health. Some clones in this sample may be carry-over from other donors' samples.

The chain's CDR3 is CASSQDRDFGETQYF. As DNA, the CDR3 is TGCGCCAGCAGCCAAGACAGGGATTTCGGTGAGACCCAGTACTTC. The J gene is TRBJ2-5, the V gene TRBV4-3; tentative D call: TRBD1 (5 bases). Germline V CDR1 and CDR2: LGHNA, YSLEER. This CDR3 is built from 15 residues. With 0 bases removed from V and 5 bases from J, the gap between germline ends came to 13 bases.

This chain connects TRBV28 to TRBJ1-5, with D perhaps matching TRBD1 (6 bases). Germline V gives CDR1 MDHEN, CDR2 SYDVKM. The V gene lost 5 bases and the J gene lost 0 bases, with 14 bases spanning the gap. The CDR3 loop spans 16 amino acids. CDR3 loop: CASSTNRDFSNQPQHF. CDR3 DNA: TGTGCCAGCAGTACGAACAGGGATTTTAGCAATCAGCCCCAGCATTTT.